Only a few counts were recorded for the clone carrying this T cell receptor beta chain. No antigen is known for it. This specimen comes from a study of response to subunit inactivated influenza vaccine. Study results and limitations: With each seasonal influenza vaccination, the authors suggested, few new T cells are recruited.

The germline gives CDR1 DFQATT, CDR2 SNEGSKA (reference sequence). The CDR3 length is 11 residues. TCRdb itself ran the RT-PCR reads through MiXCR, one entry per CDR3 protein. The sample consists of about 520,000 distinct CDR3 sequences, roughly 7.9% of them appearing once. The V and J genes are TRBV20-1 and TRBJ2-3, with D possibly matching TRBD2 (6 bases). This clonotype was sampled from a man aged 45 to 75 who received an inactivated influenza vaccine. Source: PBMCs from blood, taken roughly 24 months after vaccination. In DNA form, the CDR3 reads TGCACCCCGCGGGGTGGAGATACGCAGTATTTT. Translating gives CTPRGGDTQYF.